This TCR beta chain was captured in a study of T cells in Graves' hyperthyroidism and ophthalmopathy. Trimming left V 0 bases short and J 0 bases short, with 7 bases between. Germline CDR1 and CDR2: SGDLS and YYNGEE. CDR3 size: 15 residues. Researchers took RNA transcripts and amplified the TCR beta CDR3 regions from them. The primer set for the first-round RT-PCR of the TCR CDR3 was HTBI. One entry per CDR3 protein, called by TCRdb with MiXCR from the multiplex PCR reads. The sample lists some 600,000 distinct CDR3 sequences, approximately 15% occurring once. This clonotype was observed many times. Its antigen is not identified. Findings and caveats of the study: Ophthalmopathy was model-predicted a median approximately 6.9 months pre-onset. Blood held most thyroid clonotypes expanded above 0.001 frequency.

Those with hyperthyroidism were 18 to 65 years old, newly diagnosed, and ill for under 2 months. Uncontrolled infection, other autoimmune disease, pregnancy or lactation disqualified patients from enrolment. The chain employs TRBV9 and TRBJ1-3; D not resolved. Sequenced: blood. This TCR derives from a woman aged 25 to 39 with Graves' hyperthyroidism that later progressed to Graves' ophthalmopathy. CDR3 sequence (DNA): TGTGCCAGCAGCGTAGAAGATGTCTCTGGAAACACCATATATTTT. This sequence encodes CASSVEDVSGNTIYF.